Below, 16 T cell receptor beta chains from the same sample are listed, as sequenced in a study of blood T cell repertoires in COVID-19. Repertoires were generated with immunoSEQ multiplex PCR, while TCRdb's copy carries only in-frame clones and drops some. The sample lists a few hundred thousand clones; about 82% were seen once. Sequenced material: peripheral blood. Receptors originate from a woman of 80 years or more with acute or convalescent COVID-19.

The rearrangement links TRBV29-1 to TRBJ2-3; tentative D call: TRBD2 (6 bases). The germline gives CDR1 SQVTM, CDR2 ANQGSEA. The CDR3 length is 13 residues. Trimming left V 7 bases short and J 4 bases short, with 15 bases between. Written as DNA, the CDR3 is TGCAGCGCCCGGGAGAACCAGGCAGATACGCAGTATTTT. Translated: CSARENQADTQYF.

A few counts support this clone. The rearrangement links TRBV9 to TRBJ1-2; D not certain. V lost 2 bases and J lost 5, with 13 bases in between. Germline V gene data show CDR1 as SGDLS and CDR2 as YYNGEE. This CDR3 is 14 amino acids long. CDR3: CASSVGGGVYGYTF. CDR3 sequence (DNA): TGTGCCAGCAGCGTTGGAGGCGGAGTATATGGCTACACCTTC.

This chain's CDR3 is CASRKTGVGTDTQYF. The CDR3 DNA reads TGTGCCAGCAGGAAAACAGGGGTAGGCACAGATACGCAGTATTTT. The chain employs TRBV7-3 and TRBJ2-3; 7 nucleotides match TRBD1. Germline CDR1 and CDR2: SGHTA and FQGTGA. Trimming removed 6 bases from V and 1 base from J; junction bases left unmatched: 7. CDR3 size: 15 residues.

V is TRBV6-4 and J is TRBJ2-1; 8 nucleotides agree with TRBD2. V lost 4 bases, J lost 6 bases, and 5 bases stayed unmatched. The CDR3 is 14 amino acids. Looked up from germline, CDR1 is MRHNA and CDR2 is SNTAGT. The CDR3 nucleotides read TGTGCCAGCAGTGTTGCGGGGGGCTTCAATGAGCAGTTCTTC. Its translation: CASSVAGGFNEQFF.

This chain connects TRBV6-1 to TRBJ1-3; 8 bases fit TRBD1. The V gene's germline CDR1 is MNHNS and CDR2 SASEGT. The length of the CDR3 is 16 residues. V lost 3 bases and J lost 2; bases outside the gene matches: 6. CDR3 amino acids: CASSERGQAPGNTIYF. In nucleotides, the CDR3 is TGTGCCAGCAGTGAGAGGGGACAGGCCCCTGGAAACACCATATATTTT.

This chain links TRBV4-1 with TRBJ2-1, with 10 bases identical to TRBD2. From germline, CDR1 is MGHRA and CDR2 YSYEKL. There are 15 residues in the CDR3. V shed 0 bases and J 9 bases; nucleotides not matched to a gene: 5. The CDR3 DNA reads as TGCGCCAGCAGCCAAGAACAGCGGGAGGGAGGTGAGCAGTTCTTC. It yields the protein CASSQEQREGGEQFF.

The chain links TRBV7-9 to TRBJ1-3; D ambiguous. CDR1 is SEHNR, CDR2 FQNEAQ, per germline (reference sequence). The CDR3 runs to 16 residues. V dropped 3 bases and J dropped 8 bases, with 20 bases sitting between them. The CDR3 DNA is TGTGCCAGCAGCTTCGGCGGGCAGGTATTACGAGACACCATATATTTT. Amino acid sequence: CASSFGGQVLRDTIYF.

The CDR3 reads CASSPHYGRGDSKANVLTF. The CDR3 nucleotides are TGTGCCAGCAGTCCCCATTACGGCAGAGGGGACTCTAAGGCCAACGTCCTGACTTTC. This chain joins TRBV6-2 or TRBV6-3 and TRBJ2-6; TRBD2 is a possible D gene (6 bases). Trimming cost V 5 bases and J 6 bases, with 26 bases left between them. The CDR3 loop spans 19 amino acids. The germline V gene has CDR1 MNHEY and CDR2 SVGEGT.

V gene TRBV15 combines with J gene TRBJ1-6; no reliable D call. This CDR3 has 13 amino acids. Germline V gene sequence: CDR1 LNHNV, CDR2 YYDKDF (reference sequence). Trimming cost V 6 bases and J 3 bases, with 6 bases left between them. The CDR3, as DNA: TGTGCCACCAGTTACAGCTATAATTCACCCCTCCACTTT. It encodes CATSYSYNSPLHF.

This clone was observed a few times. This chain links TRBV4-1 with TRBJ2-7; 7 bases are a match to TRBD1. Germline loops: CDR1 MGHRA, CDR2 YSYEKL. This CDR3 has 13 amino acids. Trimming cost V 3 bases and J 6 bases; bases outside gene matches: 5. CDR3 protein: CASSQARQGEQYF. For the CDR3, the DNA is TGCGCCAGCAGCCAGGCCCGACAGGGCGAGCAGTACTTC.

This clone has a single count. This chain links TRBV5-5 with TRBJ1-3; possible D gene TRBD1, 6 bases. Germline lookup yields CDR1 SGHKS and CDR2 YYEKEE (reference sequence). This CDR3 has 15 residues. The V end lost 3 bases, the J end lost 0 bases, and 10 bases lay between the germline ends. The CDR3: CASSWADSSGNTIYF. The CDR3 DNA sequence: TGTGCCAGCAGCTGGGCGGACAGCTCTGGAAACACCATATATTTT.

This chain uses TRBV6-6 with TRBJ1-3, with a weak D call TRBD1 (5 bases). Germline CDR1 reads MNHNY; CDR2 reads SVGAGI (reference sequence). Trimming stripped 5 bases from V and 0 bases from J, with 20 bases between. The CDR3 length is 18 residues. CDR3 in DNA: TGTGCCAGCAGTCCCGCGGGGAAGGGGCGCCCCTCTGGAAACACCATATATTTT. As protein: CASSPAGKGRPSGNTIYF.

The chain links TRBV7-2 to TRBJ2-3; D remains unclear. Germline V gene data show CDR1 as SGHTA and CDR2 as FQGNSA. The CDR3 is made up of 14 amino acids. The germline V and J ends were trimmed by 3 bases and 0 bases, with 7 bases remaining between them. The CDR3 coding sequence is TGTGCCAGCAGCTTTCCCATTAGCACAGATACGCAGTATTTT. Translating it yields CASSFPISTDTQYF.

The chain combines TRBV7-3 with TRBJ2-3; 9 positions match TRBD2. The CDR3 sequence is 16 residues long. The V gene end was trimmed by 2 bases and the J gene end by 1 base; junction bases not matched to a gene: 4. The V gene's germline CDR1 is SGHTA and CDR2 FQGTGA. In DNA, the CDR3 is TGTGCCAGCAGCTTAGGGACTAGCATTGGCACAGATACGCAGTATTTT. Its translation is CASSLGTSIGTDTQYF.

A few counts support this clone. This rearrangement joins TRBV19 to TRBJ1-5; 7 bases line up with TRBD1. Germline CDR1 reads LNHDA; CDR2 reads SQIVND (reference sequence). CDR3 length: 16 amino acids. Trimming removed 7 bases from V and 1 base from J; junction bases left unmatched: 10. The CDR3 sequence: CASTGRGRLSNQPQHF. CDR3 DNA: TGTGCCAGTACGGGAAGGGGGCGTTTGAGCAATCAGCCCCAGCATTTT. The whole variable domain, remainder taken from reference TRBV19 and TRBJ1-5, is DGGITQSPKYLFRKEGQNVTLSCEQNLNHDAMYWYRQDPGQGLRLIYYSQIVNDFQKGDIAEGYSVSREKKESFPLTVTSAQKNPTAFYLCASTGRGRLSNQPQHFGDGTRLSIL.

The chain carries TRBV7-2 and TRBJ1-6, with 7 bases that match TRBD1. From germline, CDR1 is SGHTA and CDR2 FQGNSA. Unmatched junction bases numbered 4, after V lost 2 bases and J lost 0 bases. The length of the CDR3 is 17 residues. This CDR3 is CASSLLGQSSYNSPLHF. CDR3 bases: TGTGCCAGCAGCTTACTGGGACAGAGCTCCTATAATTCACCCCTCCACTTT.